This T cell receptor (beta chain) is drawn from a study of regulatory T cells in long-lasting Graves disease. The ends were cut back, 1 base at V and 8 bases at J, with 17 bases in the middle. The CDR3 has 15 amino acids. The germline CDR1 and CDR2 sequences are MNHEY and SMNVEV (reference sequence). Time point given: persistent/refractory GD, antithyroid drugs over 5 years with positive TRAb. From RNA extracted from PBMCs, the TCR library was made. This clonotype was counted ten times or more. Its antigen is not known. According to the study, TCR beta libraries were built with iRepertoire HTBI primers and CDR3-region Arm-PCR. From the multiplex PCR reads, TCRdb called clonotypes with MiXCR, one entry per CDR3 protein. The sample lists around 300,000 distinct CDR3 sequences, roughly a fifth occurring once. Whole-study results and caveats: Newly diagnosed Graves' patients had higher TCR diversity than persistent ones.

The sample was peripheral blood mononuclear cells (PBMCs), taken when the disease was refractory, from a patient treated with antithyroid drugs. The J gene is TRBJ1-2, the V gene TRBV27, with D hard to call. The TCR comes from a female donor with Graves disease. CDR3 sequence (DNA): TGTGCCAGCAGTTTATTGGTCAGAGCCATTGGCGGCTACACCTTC. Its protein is CASSLLVRAIGGYTF.